The present entry profiles one T cell receptor beta chain with its context. Its antigen specificity is not known. Base qualities are not recorded, but no much larger clone differs from it by a single base. This entry is derived from a study of CD8+ T cells in alopecia areata (dated by TCRdb to the late 2010s). Turning to the overall study: Treated patients were enrolled in an open-label pilot trial of oral tofacitinib, 5 to 10 mg twice daily, for moderate-to-severe alopecia areata. Patients stayed on tofacitinib for 6 to 18 months and then had 6 months of follow-up off drug so that delayed response and recurrence could be assessed. On the human side, TCRbeta sequencing was run on scalp tissue and on sorted CD4+ and CD8+ peripheral blood T cells from healthy controls and from alopecia areata patients with either patchy or totalis/universalis disease. Scalp clonality was compared among normal scalp (n=4), patchy alopecia areata scalp (n=8), and alopecia totalis/universalis scalp (n=8). Tofacitinib-treated patients had biopsies at baseline and at 4 and 24 weeks of treatment, with a later scalp biopsy in several patients. In treated patients, disease severity was measured using the SALT score, which gives the percentage of scalp surface area affected. To study T cell clonal expansion in alopecia areata, the researchers applied high-throughput TCRbeta sequencing to both the C3H/HeJ mouse model and human patients. Amplification of TCRbeta CDR3 regions was done by immunoSEQ multiplex PCR using 35 Vbeta forward primers and 13 Jbeta reverse primers. The RNA source kit depended on sample type: the PAXgene miRNA kit for fixed scalp, the miRNeasy kit for PBMCs, and the RNeasy kit for mouse skin. Paper-wide results and their limitations: Tofacitinib significantly lowered scalp clonality and the number of expanded CD8+ clones among the top 100 scalp clones. Compared with normal scalp, lesional scalp had higher clonality and more expanded CD8+ clones, particularly in alopecia totalis/universalis, a pattern that suggests antigenic drive. Many expanded lesional clones were found to persist in scalp and blood during tofacitinib treatment, and relapse after treatment cessation may be partly explained by this persistence. Shared TCR sequences between patients were less evident than in mice, which may be partly attributable to HLA diversity in the patient population. The treated cohort was small, with a single nonresponder, so links between baseline CD8+ expansion and response need larger studies. Unlike mouse skin, where gammadelta T cells dominate, normal human skin contains resident alphabeta T cells that get sequenced too, which complicates analysis of the scalp TCR repertoire.

The CDR3 runs 19 amino acids, cysteine and phenylalanine included. Only the CDR3 part of the read is kept: 57 bases, read in frame from the first base. A distance of 29 bases separates the germline ends of V and J, which lose 6 bases and 8 bases respectively. CDR1 is given as MNHEY and CDR2 as SMNVEV, both from the germline V gene (reference sequence). Library construction relied on the immunoSEQ multiplex PCR assay. RNA was extracted from all samples and reverse transcribed into cDNA as template for TCR sequencing. SuperScript III was used to make first-strand cDNA, primed with a 2:1 mix of oligo-dT and random hexamers. Amplification bias was assessed with a synthetic immune receptor repertoire, and residual bias was removed computationally. Per the authors' processing: Raw reads were preprocessed for error removal, and CDR3 was defined according to IMGT conventions as running from the conserved cysteine to phenylalanine. Clonality was computed as 1 minus the Shannon entropy, with the entropy normalized by log2 of the number of productive unique TCRs. Scalp TCRbeta sequences were cross-referenced with sorted blood CD4 and CD8 repertoires so that the CD4 or CD8 identity of scalp clones could be inferred. The source is immuneACCESS, and TCRdb retained only in-frame sequences with V and J called. Part of the clones is not carried over; for the studies checked, unresolved V genes explain less than half of this, and the remainder is unexplained. That table gives V, J and clone size, and the DNA gave D and trimming. Here the sample has more than 150,000 clones; roughly three fifths occur a single time. The ten largest account for 10% to 15% of the sample.

In light of the paper, this sample's time point label describes: 24 weeks on oral tofacitinib. The treatment or condition label for this specimen denotes: oral pan-JAK inhibitor, 5-10 mg twice daily. Peripheral blood and lesional scalp punch biopsies were obtained from patients with alopecia areata. After PBMCs were isolated by density centrifugation and stained for CD3, CD4 and CD8, a FACSAria was used to sort CD4+ and CD8+ T cells. Recombination joined TRBV27 with TRBJ1-6, with TRBD1 as a weak D call on 5 bases. This TCR came from a human donor with alopecia areata. The material was CD8+ T cells sorted from blood, obtained at week 24, from a patient treated with tofacitinib. The nucleotide sequence is TGTGCCAGCAGACCAATAACAGGTATTGGTGCCGCCGCATATTCACCCCTCCACTTT. It specifies CASRPITGIGAAAYSPLHF.